This T cell receptor (beta chain) was sequenced in a study of blood T cells in healthy people across ages. Germline values: CDR1 DFQATT, CDR2 SNEGSKA (reference sequence). V gave up 7 bases and J gave up 5 bases, with 23 bases separating them. CDR3 length: 15 residues. A J-beta primer mix and a sample-barcoded 5' primer were used in a second PCR of about 7 to 12 cycles. TCRdb called the 5' RACE reads again in MiXCR, with one record for every CDR3 protein. The sample shows approximately 800,000 distinct CDR3 sequences, about 37% of them seen only once. This sequence originates from a man aged 18 to 29 in good health. The V gene is TRBV20-1, the J gene TRBJ1-2; perhaps TRBD1 as D (5 bases). Sequences were obtained from blood. DNA for the CDR3: TGCAGTGGCGCCCCTGCGGGGCGAACCTATTATGGCTACACCTTC. This translates into CSGAPAGRTYYGYTF.